This T cell receptor (beta chain) was observed in a study of shared clonotypes between healthy human individuals. Study-level information: Each donor contributed plates that comprised three CD4 naive, three CD4 memory, two CD8 naive and one CD8 memory.

For this clone: The antigen remains unidentified.

Only in-frame clones appear in the TCRdb table, and some are missing; sequencing was by immunoSEQ multiplex PCR. Here the sample spans just over 2,000,000 clones, 85% to 95% being singletons. V was pared by 8 bases and J by 3 bases, with 11 bases between. The germline CDR1 and CDR2 sequences are MNHNS and SASEGT. The CDR3 has 13 amino acids. Study results and limitations: A handful of donors held about 5.1% of naive CD4 clonotypes in common.

The naive CD8 population came from CD45RO-negative cells selected for CCR7, without terminally differentiated effector memory CD45RA+ cells. The sequence derives from a man between 18 and 35 years old in good health. The J gene is TRBJ1-5, the V gene TRBV6-1; D is unclear. The specimen was naive CD8+ T cells sorted from blood. The CDR3 nucleotides are TGTGCCAGCCGTTTGCAGGTCAATCAGCCCCAGCATTTT. Its protein product is CASRLQVNQPQHF.